Given below is one T cell receptor (beta chain) in context. Assay used: immunoSEQ multiplex PCR; TCRdb lists only in-frame clones, some missing. The sample gives 50,000 to 60,000 clones, roughly 89% of which show up once; 6% to 7% is in the top ten. This specimen comes from a study of OX40 agonist ivuxolimab in advanced cancers. For the study at large: Head and neck, renal cell, melanoma or hepatocellular carcinoma were the cancers that dose-escalation patients had. In three patients, partial responses were observed, one with hepatocellular carcinoma and two with cutaneous melanoma.

The germline CDR1 and CDR2 sequences are MGHRA and YSYEKL. Trimming cost V 1 base and J 5 bases, with 8 bases left between them. The CDR3 is 13 residues long. It was autoimmune disease history or systemic immunosuppression that excluded patients. Sampled blood was obtained at baseline, cycle 4 day 1, and cycle 7 day 1. This sequence was found in an adult with an advanced solid tumor such as melanoma, head and neck, liver or kidney cancer. Source: CD4+ or CD8+ T cells sorted from blood, taken in a trial of the OX40 agonist ivuxolimab. The chain uses TRBV4-1 and TRBJ2-5; D ambiguous. CDR3 loop: CASSQVGEETQYF. Written as DNA, the CDR3 is TGCGCCAGCAGCCAAGTCGGCGAGGAGACCCAGTACTTC.